These 5 T cell receptor beta chains originate from one sample sequenced in a study of blood T cell repertoires in COVID-19. TCRdb's copy holds only in-frame clones and misses some; the assay was immunoSEQ multiplex PCR. The sample yields approximately 210,000 clones, approximately 80% seen once. The specimen was peripheral blood. The receptors were sampled from a man aged 55 to 70 with COVID-19, enrolled during active disease.

This clone has a handful of counts. This chain links TRBV6-5 with TRBJ1-2; no definite D call. This CDR3 is 13 amino acids long. Germline CDR1 and CDR2: MNHEY and SVGAGI. V was shortened by 4 bases and J by 7 bases, with 13 bases between the two germline ends. Here the CDR3 DNA reads TGTGCCAGCAGTTGGAACGGTGGAGTTGGCTACACCTTC. This translates into CASSWNGGVGYTF.

V gene TRBV11-2 combines with J gene TRBJ1-4; D is perhaps TRBD1 (5 bases). The CDR3 is 14 amino acids. V dropped 3 bases and J dropped 8 bases, with 13 bases sitting between them. Germline V gene lookup returns CDR1 SGHAT and CDR2 FQNNGV. As DNA, the CDR3 is TGTGCCAGCAGCTTCTCCGGGGGAGGGGAAAAACTGTTTTTT. As protein: CASSFSGGGEKLFF.

The rearrangement joins TRBV15 to TRBJ1-5; perhaps TRBD1 as D (5 bases). Looked up from germline, CDR1 is LNHNV and CDR2 is YYDKDF (reference sequence). V was pared by 1 base and J by 3 bases, with 13 bases between. The CDR3 is 16 amino acids. In DNA form, the CDR3 reads TGTGCCACCAGCAGAGGTGACAGAGCTCTCAATCAGCCCCAGCATTTT. Translated, it gives CATSRGDRALNQPQHF.

The genes are TRBV2 and TRBJ1-5; D is uncertain. This CDR3 spans 15 amino acids. V was shortened by 0 bases and J by 0 bases, with 6 bases between the two germline ends. CDR1 is SNHLY, CDR2 FYNNEI, per germline. As DNA, the CDR3 is TGTGCCAGCAGTGAAGCCTTCGGTAGCAATCAGCCCCAGCATTTT. Its protein is CASSEAFGSNQPQHF. Full variable domain (rest looked up from reference TRBV2 and TRBJ1-5): EPEVTQTPSHQVTQMGQEVILRCVPISNHLYFYWYRQILGQKVEFLVSFYNNEISEKSEIFDDQFSVERPDGSNFTLKIRSTKLEDSAMYFCASSEAFGSNQPQHFGDGTRLSIL.

The chain recombines TRBV6-2 or TRBV6-3 with TRBJ1-1, with D possibly matching TRBD1 (6 bases). The CDR3 has 14 amino acids. Germline CDR1 and CDR2: MNHEY and SVGEGT. V dropped 4 bases and J dropped 1 base, with 10 bases sitting between them. CDR3 nucleotides: TGTGCCAGCAGTTCGCCGGGACAGAACACTGAAGCTTTCTTT. This translates into CASSSPGQNTEAFF.